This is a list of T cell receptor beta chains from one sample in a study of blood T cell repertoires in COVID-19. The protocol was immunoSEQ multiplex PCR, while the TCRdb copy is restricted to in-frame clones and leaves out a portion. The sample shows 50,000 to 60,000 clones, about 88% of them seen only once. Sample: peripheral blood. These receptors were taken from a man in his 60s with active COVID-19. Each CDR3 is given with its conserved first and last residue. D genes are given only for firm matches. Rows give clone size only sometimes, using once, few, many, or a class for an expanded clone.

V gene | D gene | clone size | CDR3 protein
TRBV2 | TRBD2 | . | CASSVRGSSYEQYF
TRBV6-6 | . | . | CASSPRVRSYEQYF
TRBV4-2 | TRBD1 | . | CASSQPSGQGARGYTF
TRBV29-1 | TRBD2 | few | CSVEPGLAGVNEQFF
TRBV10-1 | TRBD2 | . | CASSAGTSDYNEQFF
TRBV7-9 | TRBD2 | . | CASSLLAGVYNEQFF
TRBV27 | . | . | CASSLNGNNQPQHF
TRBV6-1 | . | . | CASSELRDSPYEQYF
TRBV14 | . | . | CASSQGYGVGTYEQYF
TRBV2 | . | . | CASTDNRVLYEQYF
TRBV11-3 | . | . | CASSLDPGVYNEQFF
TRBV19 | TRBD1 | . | CASRMDREKLFF
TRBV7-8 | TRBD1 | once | CASSLALQGATGANVLTF
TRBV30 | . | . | CAWSTAENSPLHF
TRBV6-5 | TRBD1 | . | CASSYGQGATGELFF
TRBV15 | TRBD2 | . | CATSRDPGGIDEQFF
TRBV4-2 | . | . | CASSQVTSRYSYNEQFF
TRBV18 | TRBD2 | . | CASSPPTGTSGRVDEQFF
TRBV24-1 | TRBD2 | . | CATRTGTSGNNEQFF
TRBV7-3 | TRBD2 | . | CASSLFASGIGTDTQYF
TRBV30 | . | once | CAWTLASVYNEQFF
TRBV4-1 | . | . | CASSHRLDRNQPQHF
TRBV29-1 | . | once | CSVGGFMNTEAFF
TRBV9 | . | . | CASSVAGADTQYF
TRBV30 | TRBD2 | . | CAWSVLAGGLGEQYF
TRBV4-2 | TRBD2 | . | CASSQGAGLARYEQYF
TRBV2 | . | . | CATAPRGNTEAFF
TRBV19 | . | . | CASSILARGTQYF
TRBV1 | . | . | CTSSRGSGTLSYEQYF